The 4 T cell receptor beta chains presented below share a single source sample, sequenced in a study of T-cell reconstitution after alpha-beta-depleted transplantation in children. Unique molecular identifiers were used in preparing the TCRbeta library. TCRdb redid the calling of the PCR reads with MiXCR, one entry per CDR3 protein. The data show just under 250,000 distinct CDR3 sequences, roughly 26% seen once. The sample here was PBMCs, taken before TCRalphabeta/CD19-depleted stem cell transplant. The origin of the receptors is a girl aged 2 to 9 with Fanconi anemia, due to receive a stem cell transplant.

This clonotype was counted between two and nine times. The chain carries TRBV11-2 and TRBJ2-1; TRBD1 or TRBD2 may be the D gene (6 bases each). This CDR3 comprises 20 residues. From germline, CDR1 is SGHAT and CDR2 FQNNGV. The V and J ends lost 0 bases and 12 bases respectively, with 33 bases between them. The CDR3 region has the DNA TGTGCCAGCAGCTTAGAATTGGGCGGGATACCCACGAGGGGGGTCTATGGGCAGTTCTTC. This translates into CASSLELGGIPTRGVYGQFF.

In this sample, this clonotype turned up a few times. The chain uses TRBV4-1 and TRBJ2-2, with 8 bases lining up with TRBD2. This CDR3 comprises 16 residues. Germline CDR1 MGHRA, CDR2 YSYEKL. After removal of 1 base from V and 2 bases from J, the junction contained 3 bases not matched to a gene. The CDR3 loop is CASSQVSGTNTGELFF. CDR3 DNA: TGCGCCAGCAGCCAAGTTAGCGGGACCAACACCGGGGAGCTGTTTTTT.

The CDR3 sequence: CASSLASSGTYEQYF. The DNA of the CDR3 is TGTGCCAGCAGCTTAGCGTCTAGCGGTACCTACGAGCAGTACTTC. The genes are TRBV7-9 and TRBJ2-7, with 7 bases lining up with TRBD2. Trimming took 0 bases from V and 2 from J; bases not matched to a gene: 4. Germline lookup yields CDR1 SEHNR and CDR2 FQNEAQ (reference sequence). The CDR3 contains 15 residues.

The chain links TRBV29-1 to TRBJ2-1; 11 positions agree with TRBD2. Per the germline V gene, CDR1 is SQVTM and CDR2 is ANQGSEA. The CDR3 contains 17 residues. V lost 6 bases, J lost 3 bases, and 13 bases stayed unmatched. CDR3 sequence: CSVESRTGLAGYNEQFF. Written as DNA, the CDR3 is TGCAGCGTCGAAAGCCGGACAGGACTAGCGGGCTACAATGAGCAGTTCTTC.